The clone carrying this T cell receptor (beta chain) was observed a few times. Its antigen remains unidentified. It was with unique molecular identifiers that the TCRbeta library was prepared. TCRdb analysed the PCR reads with MiXCR anew, one entry per CDR3 protein. The sample shows 200,000 to 250,000 distinct CDR3 sequences, 7.5% to 9.5% of them seen only once. This record comes from a study of T-cell reconstitution after alpha-beta-depleted transplantation in children. Study-level findings and limits: T-cell counts and diversity were attributed mostly to newly produced T cells one year after transplant.

The CDR3 has 13 residues. Unmatched junction bases numbered 6, after V lost 6 bases and J lost 7 bases. This chain connects TRBV12-3 or TRBV12-4 to TRBJ1-2; 9 bases line up with TRBD1. The sample consisted of PBMCs, mostly from graft donor cells, taken 360 days after TCRalphabeta/CD19-depleted stem cell transplant. This TCR came from a male patient between 2 and 15 years old who had a stem cell transplant for acute myeloid leukemia, so the T cells may come from the graft donor. CDR3 DNA sequence: TGTGCCAGCAGCCCGGGACAGGGTCTTGGCTACACCTTC. As protein: CASSPGQGLGYTF.